The rows below give T cell receptor beta chains drawn from one sample of a study of cytomegalovirus exposure and HLA in healthy donors. Repertoires were generated with immunoSEQ multiplex PCR, while TCRdb's copy carries only in-frame clones and drops some. The sample holds around 300,000 clones, 70% to 90% seen once. Sequencing was performed on PBMCs. These TCRs come from a man aged 25-45 years in good health and CMV-seronegative. CDR3s include the opening cysteine and the closing phenylalanine or tryptophan.

>TRBJ2-7|TRBV5-1
CASSFSARDMDEQYF
>TRBJ2-6|TRBV2
CASRESRDRFELPWGANVLTF
>TRBJ2-7|TRBV6-5
CASSYGLAGGENEQYF
>TRBJ1-2|TRBV2
CASSAGTGGFYGYTF
>TRBJ2-7|TRBV18
CASSRQGATYEQYF
>TRBJ1-2|TRBV5-8
CASSLRLYGYTF
>TRBJ1-1|TRBV5-1
CASSVTGRNTEAFF
>TRBJ1-6|TRBV6-5
CASSPSAGGNSPLHF
>TRBJ2-2|TRBV4-2
CASTDRWTGELFF
>TRBJ1-1|TRBV2
CASRQGEVTEAFF